The clone carrying this T cell receptor (beta chain) was counted at least ten times. The entry originates in a study of Graves' ophthalmopathy and Graves' hyperthyroidism. Study-level background: Before any treatment was given, at initial diagnosis, peripheral blood was collected.

The CDR3 spans 14 residues. Per the germline V gene, CDR1 is MNHNS and CDR2 is SASEGT. The V and J ends lost 4 bases and 5 bases, in that order; junction bases with no gene match: 8. Enrolled hyperthyroidism patients had a new diagnosis, a duration under 2 months, and an age of 18 to 65. 10 ml of fresh blood yielded the PBMCs by density gradient. Amplification of TCR beta CDR3 regions used RNA transcripts. First-round RT-PCR relied on HTBI primers, and a second-round multiplex PCR came next. Using its own MiXCR run on the multiplex PCR reads, TCRdb lists one record per CDR3 protein. The table records hundreds of thousands of distinct CDR3 sequences, about a fifth of them present only once.

The chain employs TRBV6-1 and TRBJ2-7; 7 nucleotides align to TRBD1. The sequence was obtained from a woman aged 18-29 years with stable Graves' hyperthyroidism. Some clones in this sample may be carry-over from other donors' samples. The specimen was peripheral blood. CDR3 coding DNA: TGTGCCAGCAGTGCCAACAGGGGCGGGCACGAGCAGTACTTC. Residues: CASSANRGGHEQYF.